A single sample is the source of the 26 T cell receptor beta chains below, sequenced in a study of blood T cell repertoires in COVID-19. The data were produced by immunoSEQ multiplex PCR, yet TCRdb's version contains in-frame clones alone and is incomplete. The profile shows hundreds of thousands of clones, around 90% of them singletons. Source material: peripheral blood. These receptors were obtained from a man aged 18 to 29 with active or convalescent COVID-19.

V usage is TRBV7-2 and J usage is TRBJ1-5; D gene ambiguous. With 5 bases removed from V and 6 bases from J, the gap between germline ends came to 17 bases. The CDR3 covers 15 residues. Germline-derived CDR1 and CDR2 are SGHTA and FQGNSA. The CDR3 DNA reads TGTGCCAGCAGCCCCCCCGGGAGAGGTAGTCAGCCCCAGCATTTT. This gives the protein CASSPPGRGSQPQHF.

This chain uses TRBV2 with TRBJ1-2; the D is unclear. CDR3 size: 13 residues. The germline V gene encodes CDR1 SNHLY and CDR2 FYNNEI. Deletions cut 7 bases from V and 4 bases from J, with 13 bases between. The CDR3 nucleotides are TGTGCCAGCAAGAGATCGTTTCTCTATGGCTACACCTTC. Translated: CASKRSFLYGYTF. The complete variable domain, with remaining parts taken from reference TRBV2 and TRBJ1-2, reads EPEVTQTPSHQVTQMGQEVILRCVPISNHLYFYWYRQILGQKVEFLVSFYNNEISEKSEIFDDQFSVERPDGSNFTLKIRSTKLEDSAMYFCASKRSFLYGYTFGSGTRLTVV.

The chain combines TRBV7-8 with TRBJ1-5; D gene unclear. The V and J ends lost 1 base and 1 base respectively, with 8 bases between them. The CDR3 contains 15 residues. Germline V CDR1 and CDR2: SGHVS, FQNEAQ. Here the CDR3 reads CASSLGGGSNQPQHF. The CDR3 DNA sequence: TGTGCCAGCAGCTTAGGGGGAGGAAGCAATCAGCCCCAGCATTTT.

The V and J genes are TRBV6-5 and TRBJ1-1; 9 bases match TRBD1. This CDR3 comprises 14 residues. CDR1 MNHEY and CDR2 SVGAGI come from the germline V gene. Germline trimming cut 4 bases from V and 8 bases from J; bases unmatched to any gene: 8. DNA of the CDR3: TGTGCCAGCAGTTTATTACAGGGGGCCTACGAAGCTTTCTTT. Protein: CASSLLQGAYEAFF.

The V gene is TRBV11-2, the J gene TRBJ1-2; D unresolved. The CDR3 covers 12 residues. Germline V CDR1 and CDR2: SGHAT, FQNNGV. V gave up 1 base and J gave up 7 bases, with 7 bases separating them. The CDR3 protein is CASSLGPGGYTF. DNA of the CDR3: TGTGCCAGCAGCTTAGGTCCGGGTGGCTACACCTTC.

This clone has just one count. The chain recombines TRBV3-1 (or the pseudogene TRBV3-2) with TRBJ2-1, with 14 bases fitting TRBD2. The CDR3 runs 19 residues. In germline, CDR1 is LGHDT, CDR2 YNNKEL (reference sequence). V gave up 4 bases and J gave up 7 bases; unmatched junction bases: 15. The CDR3 DNA sequence: TGTGCCAGCAGCCCCCTCCCTCCGGGACTAGCGGGGGCGGGGAATGAGCAGTTCTTC. Protein sequence: CASSPLPPGLAGAGNEQFF.

The chain carries TRBV6-1 and TRBJ2-2; D gene unclear. In germline, CDR1 is MNHNS, CDR2 SASEGT. This CDR3 has 12 residues. Trimming stripped 5 bases from V and 3 bases from J, with 4 bases between. The CDR3 loop is CASSYHTGELFF. The CDR3 DNA follows: TGTGCCAGCAGTTATCACACCGGGGAGCTGTTTTTT.

The chain has TRBV4-3 and TRBJ1-2; D call uncertain. This CDR3 is 16 amino acids long. Germline CDR1 reads LGHNA; CDR2 reads YSLEER. The V gene lost 0 bases and the J gene lost 1 base, with 12 bases spanning the gap. The CDR3 bases are TGCGCCAGCAGCCAAGATGGAGGCGGCTTTAACTATGGCTACACCTTC. Protein sequence: CASSQDGGGFNYGYTF.

This chain joins TRBV11-2 and TRBJ1-2; D is possibly TRBD1 (5 bases). The CDR3 runs to 15 residues. Per germline, CDR1 SGHAT and CDR2 FQNNGV. Deletions cut 5 bases from V and 0 bases from J, with 13 bases between. CDR3 in DNA: TGTGCCAGCAGCCCCTGGACAAGCCCTAACTATGGCTACACCTTC. Protein sequence: CASSPWTSPNYGYTF.

The CDR3 coding sequence is TGTGCCAGCAGCTTAGTCCGGGGAGCAGATACGCAGTATTTT. Translated: CASSLVRGADTQYF. The V call is TRBV11-1, the J call TRBJ2-3, with a tentative D call TRBD2 (5 bases). The germline gives CDR1 SGHAT, CDR2 FQDESV (reference sequence). V lost 1 base to trimming and J lost 4 bases, with 9 bases between them. The CDR3 extends over 14 amino acids.

The rearrangement uses TRBV7-2 and TRBJ2-7; D not certain. V shed 6 bases and J shed 0 bases, with 12 bases lying between them. The CDR3 consists of 14 residues. Germline CDR1 and CDR2: SGHTA and FQGNSA. The CDR3 here is CASSSVRHSYEQYF. For the CDR3, the DNA is TGTGCCAGCAGTTCGGTCCGACACTCCTACGAGCAGTACTTC.

The V and J genes are TRBV12-3 or TRBV12-4 and TRBJ1-2; 7 bases align to TRBD1. V trimming: 6 bases; J trimming: 5 bases; junction bases outside the gene matches: 3. The CDR3 is 12 residues long. CDR3 sequence reads: CASSAQGYGYTF. CDR3 sequence (DNA): TGTGCCAGCAGCGCACAGGGGTATGGCTACACCTTC.

This chain uses TRBV19 with TRBJ2-5; TRBD1 matches at 11 bases. Germline CDR1 reads LNHDA; CDR2 reads SQIVND (reference sequence). V lost 5 bases to trimming and J lost 4 bases; unmatched junction nucleotides: 12. The CDR3 covers 17 residues. In DNA, the CDR3 is TGTGCCAGTAGTCCCCCCCCGGGACAGGGGGTTCCAGAGACCCAGTACTTC. This gives the protein CASSPPPGQGVPETQYF.

This clone has only one observation. The rearrangement joins TRBV24-1 to TRBJ1-4; TRBD1 aligns across 10 bases. CDR1 and CDR2 (germline): KGHDR, SFDVKD. V shed 5 bases, J shed 7 bases, and the junction held 9 bases outside the gene matches. The CDR3 extends over 16 amino acids. This CDR3 reads CATSGVVTGGGEKLFF. The DNA of the CDR3 is TGTGCCACCAGTGGCGTCGTGACAGGGGGCGGTGAAAAACTGTTTTTT.

V is TRBV5-6 and J is TRBJ1-1; D gene uncertain. Trimming removed 1 base from V and 4 bases from J, with 11 bases in between. The CDR3 has 14 residues. CDR1 and CDR2 (germline): SGHDT, YYEEEE. The CDR3 DNA sequence: TGTGCCAGCAGCTTGTGGCGGCGTAGCACTGAAGCTTTCTTT. Its protein is CASSLWRRSTEAFF.

In this sample, this clone turned up once. V usage is TRBV3-1 (or the pseudogene TRBV3-2) and J usage is TRBJ1-2; D may be TRBD1 (5 bases). CDR3 length: 14 amino acids. Germline-derived CDR1 and CDR2 are LGHDT and YNNKEL (reference sequence). Trimming removed 4 bases from V and 5 bases from J, with 14 bases in between. CDR3 in DNA: TGTGCCAGCAGCCCGGGACTACAGTTTTATGGCTACACCTTC. This sequence encodes CASSPGLQFYGYTF.

The V call is TRBV19, the J call TRBJ2-1; TRBD1 might be the D (5 bases). Deletions cut 7 bases from V and 14 bases from J, with 18 bases between. The germline V gene encodes CDR1 LNHDA and CDR2 SQIVND (reference sequence). This CDR3 comprises 12 residues. This CDR3 reads CASISARGSKFF. CDR3 nucleotide sequence: TGTGCCAGTATTTCCGCAAGGGGTTCTAAGTTCTTC.

This chain joins TRBV3-1 (or the pseudogene TRBV3-2) and TRBJ1-1, with D possibly being TRBD1 (5 bases). Germline V gene data show CDR1 as LGHDT and CDR2 as YNNKEL (reference sequence). This CDR3 has 15 residues. V lost 1 base and J 0 bases, leaving 9 bases between the germline ends. The DNA of the CDR3 is TGTGCCAGCAGCCAAGCCAGGGTTATGAACACTGAAGCTTTCTTT. Its translation: CASSQARVMNTEAFF.

The chain couples TRBV4-2 to TRBJ1-6; TRBD1 matches 9 bases. Per the germline V gene, CDR1 is LGHNA and CDR2 is YNFKEQ. This CDR3 is 15 amino acids long. After removal of 5 bases from V and 9 bases from J, the junction contained 8 bases not matched to a gene. CDR3 loop: CASSGRDRVASPLHF. The CDR3 nucleotides are TGTGCCAGCAGCGGCCGGGACAGGGTTGCTTCACCCCTCCACTTT.

The V gene is TRBV14, the J gene TRBJ1-2; D is unclear. Germline loops: CDR1 SGHDN, CDR2 FVKESK. The CDR3 sequence is 14 residues long. V was clipped by 2 bases and J by 5 bases, with 12 bases between them. CDR3 DNA sequence: TGTGCCAGCAGCCAACTCCAAGGCGGGTATGGCTACACCTTC. Protein product: CASSQLQGGYGYTF.

V is TRBV7-9 and J is TRBJ1-4, with TRBD1 identical over 8 bases. J lost 4 bases, V lost 3 bases, and 10 bases had no gene match. CDR1 SEHNR and CDR2 FQNEAQ come from the germline V gene (reference sequence). The CDR3 is 17 residues long. The CDR3 region has the DNA TGTGCCAGCAGCTTCCAGATCCAGGGGGCCTTTAATGAAAAACTGTTTTTT. Residues: CASSFQIQGAFNEKLFF.

This sequence joins TRBV28 and TRBJ2-3, with TRBD2 matching over 9 bases. There are 15 residues in the CDR3. J lost 7 bases, V lost 4 bases, and 9 bases had no gene match. Germline assignment: CDR1 MDHEN and CDR2 SYDVKM. This CDR3 is CASSSSSGALNTQYF. The DNA for the CDR3 is TGTGCCAGCAGTTCCTCTAGCGGGGCTCTTAATACGCAGTATTTT.

This sequence joins TRBV7-2 and TRBJ2-1; 8 bases agree with TRBD2. The CDR3 sequence is 14 residues long. The V gene end was trimmed by 6 bases and the J gene end by 7 bases; junction bases not matched to a gene: 8. CDR1 and CDR2 (germline): SGHTA, FQGNSA. The CDR3 nucleotides are TGTGCCAGCAGAAAACTAGCGGCCGGAAATGAGCAGTTCTTC. Translated: CASRKLAAGNEQFF.

This clone was seen only a few times. The chain recombines TRBV20-1 with TRBJ1-2; D perhaps matches TRBD1 (5 bases). The CDR3 runs to 11 residues. The germline CDR1 and CDR2 sequences are DFQATT and SNEGSKA (reference sequence). V gave up 6 bases and J gave up 2 bases, with 7 bases separating them. CDR3 protein: CSAGQNYGYTF. In DNA form, the CDR3 reads TGCAGTGCAGGACAAAACTATGGCTACACCTTC.

The sample holds one count of this clone. The V and J genes are TRBV11-2 and TRBJ2-1, with D tentatively TRBD2 (6 bases). The CDR3 is 18 amino acids. From germline, CDR1 is SGHAT and CDR2 FQNNGV. V was pared by 5 bases and J by 0 bases, with 20 bases between. CDR3 nucleotides: TGTGCCAGCAGCGGACTGGGCGGGGCCAAGAGCTCCTACAATGAGCAGTTCTTC. It specifies CASSGLGGAKSSYNEQFF.

The gene calls are TRBV6-2 or TRBV6-3 and TRBJ2-4, with D maybe TRBD1 (5 bases). Trimming removed 1 base at V and 8 bases at J, with 15 bases between. This CDR3 region has 15 residues. The germline gives CDR1 MNHEY, CDR2 SVGEGT. The CDR3 loop reads CASSYLQGRGDIQYF. CDR3 nucleotides: TGTGCCAGCAGTTACTTGCAGGGTAGAGGAGACATTCAGTACTTC.